This T cell receptor (beta chain) appears in the sequencing data of a study of identifying expanded T cells in peripheral blood. The data were produced by immunoSEQ multiplex PCR, yet TCRdb's version contains in-frame clones alone and is incomplete. This table holds 50,000 to 75,000 clones, about 83% found once. The CDR3 runs 10 residues. CDR1 and CDR2 from the germline V gene are GTSNPN and SVGIG (reference sequence). V was trimmed by 8 bases and J by 5 bases, leaving 10 bases between them. The specimen was blood. This TCR derives from a person between 18 and 69 years old in good health. The chain is built from TRBV30 and TRBJ2-7; D might be TRBD1 (5 bases). CDR3 in DNA: TGTGCCGCTTCCAGGGACGAGCAGTACTTC. Translation: CAASRDEQYF.